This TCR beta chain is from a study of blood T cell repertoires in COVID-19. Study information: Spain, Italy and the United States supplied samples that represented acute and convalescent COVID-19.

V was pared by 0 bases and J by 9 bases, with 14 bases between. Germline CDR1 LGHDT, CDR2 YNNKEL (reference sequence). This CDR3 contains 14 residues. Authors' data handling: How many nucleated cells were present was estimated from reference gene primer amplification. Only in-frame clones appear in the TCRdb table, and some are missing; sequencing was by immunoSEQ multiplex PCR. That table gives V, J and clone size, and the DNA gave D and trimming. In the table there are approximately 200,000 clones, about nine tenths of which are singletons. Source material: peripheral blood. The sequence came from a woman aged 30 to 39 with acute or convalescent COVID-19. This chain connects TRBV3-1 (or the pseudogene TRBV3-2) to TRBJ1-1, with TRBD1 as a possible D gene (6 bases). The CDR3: CASSQEAGALKAFF. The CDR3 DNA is TGTGCCAGCAGCCAAGAGGCAGGGGCACTGAAAGCTTTCTTT.